The source of this T cell receptor (beta chain) is a study of response to subunit inactivated influenza vaccine. V was trimmed by 8 bases and J by 0 bases, leaving 14 bases between them. The CDR3 extends over 13 amino acids. From germline, CDR1 is DFQATT and CDR2 SNEGSKA (reference sequence). This clonotype occurred a few times. TCRdb re-derived calls from the RT-PCR reads in MiXCR, one entry per CDR3 protein. The sample holds under 550,000 distinct CDR3 sequences, 6.5% to 8% seen once. This sequence was found in a man aged 50 to 69 who received an inactivated influenza vaccine. This specimen consisted of PBMCs from blood, obtained less than 30 months after vaccination. V is TRBV20-1 and J is TRBJ2-7, with D hard to call. Here the CDR3 reads CSNSGDSSYEQYF. CDR3 sequence (DNA): TGCAGTAACAGTGGGGATAGCTCCTACGAGCAGTACTTC.